In this sample, the clone carrying this TCR beta chain turned up a few times. Its target is not known. This entry is derived from a study of regulatory T cells in long-lasting Graves disease. Overall study context: Antithyroid drug use was under 3 months in newly diagnosed Graves' patients.

Time point noted: newly diagnosed GD, antithyroid drugs for less than 3 months. PBMCs were the source of the RNA used for TCR sequencing. Overall study findings and caveats: The researchers studied only peripheral blood, not thyroid tissue. Under persistent disease, TRBV28, TRBJ1-2 and TRBJ2-5 were used preferentially.

iRepertoire HTBI primers and Arm-PCR of CDR3 regions built TCR beta libraries. TCRdb analysed the multiplex PCR reads with MiXCR anew, one entry per CDR3 protein. This repertoire shows fewer than 650,000 distinct CDR3 sequences, about 16% found once; its top ten account for around 13%. Trimming cost V 1 base and J 13 bases; bases outside gene matches: 6. The germline CDR1 and CDR2 sequences are SGHRS and YFSETQ. The CDR3 extends over 12 amino acids. These data were also reused for a study on T cells in Graves' hyperthyroidism and ophthalmopathy.

This clonotype originated in a man younger than 35 with Graves disease. The sample in question was peripheral blood mononuclear cells (PBMCs), obtained at new diagnosis, from a patient treated with antithyroid drugs. The V and J genes are TRBV5-1 and TRBJ2-3, with TRBD1 matching over 7 bases. The CDR3 DNA is TGCGCCAGCAGCTTGAGACAGGGTTACAAGTATTTT. It translates to CASSLRQGYKYF.